This entry lists 20 T cell receptor beta chains sequenced from one sample in a study of OX40 agonist ivuxolimab in advanced cancers. TCRdb keeps only in-frame clones here, not all; method: immunoSEQ multiplex PCR. The table lists approximately 49,000 clones, about four fifths of them singletons. Sequences were derived from CD4+ or CD8+ T cells sorted from blood, sampled in a trial of the OX40 agonist ivuxolimab. The receptors come from an adult with an advanced solid tumor such as melanoma, head and neck, liver or kidney cancer.

V is TRBV6-1 and J is TRBJ2-5; D is unclear. V lost 8 bases and J lost 1, with 17 bases in between. The CDR3 totals 15 residues. Germline CDR1 reads MNHNS; CDR2 reads SASEGT. CDR3 sequence (DNA): TGTGCCAGCGGTGGATACTCGACGTCCCAAGAGACCCAGTACTTC. It translates to CASGGYSTSQETQYF.

V is TRBV19 and J is TRBJ2-7; 8 positions agree with TRBD2. The junction had 10 bases not matched to a gene; V was cut back by 1 base and J by 2 bases. The CDR3 contains 17 residues. CDR1 and CDR2 from the germline V gene are LNHDA and SQIVND (reference sequence). The CDR3 sequence: CASSIGLAGPSTYEQYF. The CDR3 bases are TGTGCCAGTAGTATAGGGCTAGCGGGCCCCTCTACCTACGAGCAGTACTTC.

The chain uses TRBV19 and TRBJ2-1; TRBD2 matches 10 bases. Germline CDR1 reads LNHDA; CDR2 reads SQIVND (reference sequence). The CDR3 runs 15 residues. Unmatched junction bases numbered 7, after V lost 6 bases and J lost 5 bases. The CDR3 DNA follows: TGTGCCAGTAGCTTCTGGACTAGCGGACACAATGAGCAGTTCTTC. It translates to CASSFWTSGHNEQFF.

This clone ranks as medium-sized. V is TRBV7-6 and J is TRBJ2-7; possible D gene TRBD2, 6 bases. CDR1 and CDR2 (germline): SGHVS, FNYEAQ. CDR3 size: 14 residues. The V end was cut by 0 bases, the J end by 7 bases, with 13 bases between. The CDR3 DNA reads as TGTGCCAGCAGCTTAGCCCCGGACGGGGGAGAGCAGTACTTC. Translating it yields CASSLAPDGGEQYF.

J is TRBJ2-3 and V is TRBV19; 7 bases are shared with TRBD1. V was clipped by 0 bases and J by 1 base; unmatched bases: 7. Germline values: CDR1 LNHDA, CDR2 SQIVND (reference sequence). The CDR3 has 17 residues. Here the CDR3 reads CASSIDLGGQGTDTQYF. As DNA, the CDR3 is TGTGCCAGTAGTATAGATCTCGGCGGACAGGGCACAGATACGCAGTATTTT.

J is TRBJ1-1 and V is TRBV13; D gene uncertain. The germline CDR1 and CDR2 sequences are PRHDT and FYEKMQ (reference sequence). This CDR3 comprises 16 residues. Trimming stripped 0 bases from V and 1 base from J, with 12 bases between. CDR3 region: CASSLGRRQRNTEAFF. The CDR3 bases are TGTGCCAGCAGCTTAGGCCGACGGCAGAGGAACACTGAAGCTTTCTTT. The full variable domain, its missing parts supplied by reference TRBV13 and TRBJ1-1, is AAGVIQSPRHLIKEKRETATLKCYPIPRHDTVYWYQQGPGQDPQFLISFYEKMQSDKGSIPDRFSAQQFSDYHSELNMSSLELGDSALYFCASSLGRRQRNTEAFFGQGTRLTVV.

The chain combines TRBV25-1 with TRBJ1-1; D gene ambiguous. V dropped 3 bases and J dropped 5 bases, with 10 bases sitting between them. Germline CDR1 is MGHDK and CDR2 is SYGVNS. The CDR3 sequence is 13 residues long. CDR3 nucleotide sequence: TGTGCCAGCAGTGATGGCCTGGGAACTGAAGCTTTCTTT. It translates to CASSDGLGTEAFF.

Here the CDR3 reads CASSATGEPNTEAFF. The CDR3 DNA is TGTGCCAGCAGCGCGACCGGGGAACCGAACACTGAAGCTTTCTTT. V and J are TRBV9 and TRBJ1-1; D gene ambiguous. This CDR3 has 15 amino acids. Trimming cost V 3 bases and J 1 base, with 13 bases left between them. CDR1 is SGDLS, CDR2 YYNGEE, per germline.

This chain joins TRBV28 and TRBJ1-1; maybe TRBD1 (5 bases). The length of the CDR3 is 13 residues. Germline values: CDR1 MDHEN, CDR2 SYDVKM. Trimming shortened V by 7 bases and J by 0 bases, and 9 bases separated the two germline ends. The CDR3 nucleotides are TGTGCCAGCACCTTAGGGGTGAACACTGAAGCTTTCTTT. This sequence encodes CASTLGVNTEAFF.

The V gene is TRBV11-2, the J gene TRBJ2-5; 7 nucleotides align to TRBD1. The CDR3 sequence is 18 residues long. Trimming at V came to 1 base and at J to 0 bases, leaving 11 bases not matched to a gene. Germline V gene sequence: CDR1 SGHAT, CDR2 FQNNGV. The CDR3 loop is CASSLAFSRDSYQETQYF. The CDR3 coding sequence is TGTGCCAGCAGCTTAGCTTTCAGTCGGGACAGCTACCAAGAGACCCAGTACTTC.

The chain couples TRBV4-1 to TRBJ1-1; D possibly corresponds to TRBD1 (6 bases). The CDR3 length is 15 residues. Between the trimmed V and J ends, which lost 4 bases and 4 bases, there was a span of 16 bases. The germline V gene encodes CDR1 MGHRA and CDR2 YSYEKL. The CDR3 loop reads CASSLNEGVGTEAFF. The CDR3 DNA sequence: TGCGCCAGCAGCCTCAACGAGGGGGTTGGCACTGAAGCTTTCTTT.

The V call is TRBV7-9, the J call TRBJ1-1; possibly TRBD1 for D (5 bases). The germline V and J ends were trimmed by 2 bases and 5 bases, with 18 bases remaining between them. In germline, CDR1 is SEHNR, CDR2 FQNEAQ (reference sequence). There are 16 residues in the CDR3. CDR3 sequence: CASSLSSGTGGTEAFF. The CDR3 bases are TGTGCCAGCAGCTTAAGTTCGGGTACCGGGGGAACTGAAGCTTTCTTT.

V and J are TRBV9 and TRBJ1-5; 12 bases fit TRBD1. The V gene's germline CDR1 is SGDLS and CDR2 YYNGEE. The trim removed 2 bases at V and 5 bases at J, leaving 2 bases unmatched. This CDR3 region has 15 residues. The CDR3 loop reads CASSVGTGGDQPQHF. In DNA, the CDR3 is TGTGCCAGCAGCGTGGGGACAGGGGGCGATCAGCCCCAGCATTTT.

V usage is TRBV7-6 and J usage is TRBJ1-5; 8 bases map to TRBD1. CDR1 is SGHVS, CDR2 FNYEAQ, per germline. Trimming took 3 bases from V and 0 from J; bases not matched to a gene: 10. The CDR3 spans 18 residues. The CDR3 DNA sequence: TGTGCCAGCAGCTTGGGGCAGGGGGCGGGTTATAGCAATCAGCCCCAGCATTTT. Its protein product is CASSLGQGAGYSNQPQHF.

The chain recombines TRBV6-1 with TRBJ2-2; the D is unclear. V was pared by 2 bases and J by 6 bases, with 4 bases between. The CDR3 runs 12 residues. Germline V lookup: CDR1 MNHNS, CDR2 SASEGT. In DNA, the CDR3 is TGTGCCAGCAGTGAATACGCCGGGGAGCTGTTTTTT. This translates into CASSEYAGELFF.

This clone was found many times. V gene TRBV2 combines with J gene TRBJ2-3, with D perhaps TRBD2 (7 bases). This CDR3 is built from 14 residues. Germline CDR1 and CDR2: SNHLY and FYNNEI. Trimming left V 8 bases short and J 4 bases short, with 16 bases between. The CDR3: CASGGRGPSDTQYF. CDR3 sequence (DNA): TGTGCCAGCGGCGGGCGGGGGCCATCAGATACGCAGTATTTT.

V gene TRBV12-5 combines with J gene TRBJ1-1; D call uncertain. The V end lost 3 bases, the J end lost 4 bases, and 15 bases lay between the germline ends. The CDR3 consists of 15 residues. CDR1 LGHNT and CDR2 FRNRAP come from the germline V gene. The CDR3 coding sequence is TGTGCTAGTGGTTTAGCCTTGGGAGGGAGCACTGAAGCTTTCTTT. Encoded protein: CASGLALGGSTEAFF.

This chain connects TRBV12-1 to TRBJ1-5; TRBD1, the table's D call, lacks a check against the DNA. TRBV12-1 is a listed pseudogene. The CDR3 extends over 18 amino acids. CDR3 in DNA: TGTGCCAGCAGCCAACCTAGCTACAGGGGGATAAGCAATCAGCCCCAGCATTTT. Protein sequence: CASSQPSYRGISNQPQHF.

The V call is TRBV7-6, the J call TRBJ2-7; D unresolved. The germline gives CDR1 SGHVS, CDR2 FNYEAQ. The V gene lost 0 bases and the J gene lost 1 base, with 4 bases spanning the gap. The CDR3 loop spans 13 amino acids. The DNA for the CDR3 is TGTGCCAGCAGCTTAGCGGGTTCCTACGAGCAGTACTTC. This codes for CASSLAGSYEQYF.

This clone was observed a few times. The genes are TRBV7-8 and TRBJ1-5, with 8 bases matching TRBD1. Germline CDR1 is SGHVS and CDR2 is FQNEAQ. The CDR3 runs to 19 residues. J was trimmed by 0 bases and V by 4 bases; bases with no gene match: 14. DNA of the CDR3: TGTGCCAGCAGCTGGTTGACCGGACAGGGATTATTTAGCAATCAGCCCCAGCATTTT. It translates to CASSWLTGQGLFSNQPQHF. The whole variable domain, remainder taken from reference TRBV7-8 and TRBJ1-5, is GAGVSQSPRYKVAKRGQDVALRCDPISGHVSLFWYQQALGQGPEFLTYFQNEAQLDKSGLPSDRFFAERPEGSVSTLKIQRTQQEDSAVYLCASSWLTGQGLFSNQPQHFGDGTRLSIL.